The 28 T cell receptor beta chains below all came from one sample that was sequenced in a study of technical replicates of blood from a few donors. Here immunoSEQ multiplex PCR was the method, and the copy in TCRdb shows in-frame clones only, minus some. The sample has tens of thousands of clones; approximately 94% are singletons. The sample comprised T cells isolated from PBMCs. These receptors came from a human donor in good health.

The rearrangement links TRBV30 to TRBJ1-2; 7 bases map to TRBD1. Per the germline V gene, CDR1 is GTSNPN and CDR2 is SVGIG (reference sequence). This CDR3 contains 13 residues. V shed 1 base and J 5 bases; nucleotides not matched to a gene: 4. In nucleotides, the CDR3 is TGTGCCTGGAGTGAAGGGGGCTGGTATGGCTACACCTTC. It codes for CAWSEGGWYGYTF.

This sequence joins TRBV6-1 and TRBJ2-1, with D maybe TRBD1 (6 bases). The CDR3 loop spans 13 amino acids. Germline V gene sequence: CDR1 MNHNS, CDR2 SASEGT. V lost 5 bases and J lost 6, with 11 bases in between. The CDR3 spells CASSRPGVNEQFF. CDR3 nucleotide sequence: TGTGCCAGCAGTAGGCCAGGGGTCAATGAGCAGTTCTTC.

V gene TRBV5-8 combines with J gene TRBJ1-2; D remains unclear. The CDR3 extends over 12 amino acids. The germline V and J ends were trimmed by 4 bases and 8 bases, with 12 bases remaining between them. The germline V gene encodes CDR1 SGHTS and CDR2 YDEGEE. In nucleotides, the CDR3 is TGTGCCAGCAGCCGTGGACTATTGGGCTACACCTTC. Protein product: CASSRGLLGYTF.

The rearrangement links TRBV18 to TRBJ2-7, with 9 bases aligning to TRBD2. V lost 2 bases to trimming and J lost 4 bases; unmatched junction nucleotides: 9. The length of the CDR3 is 16 residues. The germline CDR1 and CDR2 sequences are KGHSH and LQKENI. This CDR3 is CASSPMAGGKRYEQYF. In nucleotides, the CDR3 is TGTGCCAGCTCACCAATGGCGGGAGGGAAGAGATACGAGCAGTACTTC.

The chain uses TRBV19 and TRBJ1-3; D not certain. The V gene's germline CDR1 is LNHDA and CDR2 SQIVND (reference sequence). The CDR3 is 13 amino acids. V was cut by 3 bases and J by 2 bases, with 5 bases left in between. The CDR3 nucleotides are TGTGCCAGTAGTATCACAGCTGGAAACACCATATATTTT. Translation gives CASSITAGNTIYF.

This clone was detected only once. The V and J genes are TRBV4-1 and TRBJ2-4; 11 positions match TRBD2. The CDR3 totals 18 residues. The trim removed 0 bases at V and 8 bases at J, leaving 12 bases unmatched. CDR1 is MGHRA, CDR2 YSYEKL, per germline. The DNA of the CDR3 is TGCGCCAGCAGCCAAGAGTCGGGACTAGCGGTCCTCCAGGACATTCAGTACTTC. Translating it yields CASSQESGLAVLQDIQYF.

The chain carries TRBV10-2 and TRBJ1-5, with D tentatively TRBD1 (6 bases). The V and J ends lost 2 bases and 0 bases respectively, with 20 bases between them. CDR3 length equals 19 residues. Germline CDR1 WSHSY, CDR2 SAAADI. The CDR3 reads CASSEQTGGLFYSNQPQHF. In DNA, the CDR3 is TGCGCCAGCAGTGAGCAGACAGGCGGATTGTTCTATAGCAATCAGCCCCAGCATTTT.

The rearrangement joins TRBV11-2 to TRBJ1-2; 8 bases agree with TRBD1. The CDR3 covers 16 residues. Germline assignment: CDR1 SGHAT and CDR2 FQNNGV. Trimming removed 0 bases from V and 4 bases from J; junction bases left unmatched: 7. This CDR3 is CASSLDGRGPGYGYTF. The CDR3 DNA reads TGTGCCAGCAGCTTAGATGGCAGGGGGCCGGGCTATGGCTACACCTTC.

The sample holds one count of this clone. V gene TRBV27 combines with J gene TRBJ1-4; 7 bases map to TRBD1. Per germline, CDR1 MNHEY and CDR2 SMNVEV (reference sequence). This CDR3 is built from 14 residues. J was trimmed by 8 bases and V by 8 bases; bases with no gene match: 11. CDR3 coding DNA: TGTGCCAGCGGGGTCGAACAGGGGCGAGAAAAACTGTTTTTT. This translates into CASGVEQGREKLFF.

The V and J genes are TRBV7-9 and TRBJ2-1; D is unresolved. Germline lookup yields CDR1 SEHNR and CDR2 FQNEAQ (reference sequence). V lost 7 bases and J 4 bases, leaving 17 bases between the germline ends. This CDR3 comprises 15 residues. CDR3 loop: CASNHPARIYNEQFF. The CDR3, as DNA: TGTGCCAGCAACCATCCAGCGCGGATATACAATGAGCAGTTCTTC.

The chain is built from TRBV12-5 and TRBJ2-1, with 10 bases that match TRBD2. Trimming at V came to 1 base and at J to 5 bases, leaving 5 bases not matched to a gene. Germline CDR1 and CDR2: LGHNT and FRNRAP. The CDR3 runs 16 residues. CDR3 region: CASGLATSGRNNEQFF. CDR3 coding DNA: TGTGCTAGTGGTTTGGCGACTAGCGGGCGAAACAATGAGCAGTTCTTC. Full variable domain (outside the CDR3, taken from reference TRBV12-5 and TRBJ2-1): DARVTQTPRHKVTEMGQEVTMRCQPILGHNTVFWYRQTMMQGLELLAYFRNRAPLDDSGMPKDRFSAEMPDATLATLKIQPSEPRDSAVYFCASGLATSGRNNEQFFGPGTRLTVL.

CDR3 nucleotide sequence: TGTGCCAGCTCACCGCCCGGGGGGAGCAATCAGCCCCAGCATTTT. It translates to CASSPPGGSNQPQHF. This sequence joins TRBV18 and TRBJ1-5; maybe TRBD1 (5 bases). Trimming cost V 3 bases and J 1 base, with 10 bases left between them. Germline values: CDR1 KGHSH, CDR2 LQKENI. The length of the CDR3 is 15 residues. The whole variable domain, remainder taken from reference TRBV18 and TRBJ1-5, is NAGVMQNPRHLVRRRGQEARLRCSPMKGHSHVYWYRQLPEEGLKFMVYLQKENIIDESGMPKERFSAEFPKEGPSILRIQQVVRGDSAAYFCASSPPGGSNQPQHFGDGTRLSIL.

The rearrangement uses TRBV4-1 and TRBJ1-1; the D gene is possibly TRBD1 (5 bases). V was trimmed by 4 bases and J by 4 bases, leaving 7 bases between them. CDR1 is MGHRA and CDR2 is YSYEKL in the germline V gene. This CDR3 has 12 amino acids. The DNA of the CDR3 is TGCGCCAGCAGCCCTGGGGCCACTGAAGCTTTCTTT. This sequence encodes CASSPGATEAFF.

The chain uses TRBV7-9 and TRBJ1-2, with a possible D match to TRBD1 (6 bases). The V gene's germline CDR1 is SEHNR and CDR2 FQNEAQ (reference sequence). Trimming removed 5 bases from V and 1 base from J, with 14 bases in between. This CDR3 has 15 residues. CDR3 protein: CASSHWTVNNYGYTF. The CDR3 bases are TGTGCCAGCAGCCACTGGACAGTTAATAACTATGGCTACACCTTC.

This clone was detected once. This chain connects TRBV7-6 to TRBJ2-7; maybe TRBD1 (8 bases). Germline V gives CDR1 SGHVS, CDR2 FNYEAQ. Trimming cost V 5 bases and J 0 bases, with 17 bases left between them. The CDR3 is 16 residues long. CDR3 sequence: CASSPWGGQDSYEQYF. Here the CDR3 DNA reads TGTGCCAGCAGCCCGTGGGGGGGACAGGACTCCTACGAGCAGTACTTC.

The V and J genes are TRBV7-3 and TRBJ2-3; D is possibly TRBD1 (5 bases). The CDR3 is 14 residues long. Trimming pared 4 bases from V and 4 bases from J, leaving 12 bases between. Germline-derived CDR1 and CDR2 are SGHTA and FQGTGA. The DNA of the CDR3 is TGTGCCAGCAGCTCAGACAGACTCTCAGATACGCAGTATTTT. It is translated as CASSSDRLSDTQYF.

This chain uses TRBV5-4 with TRBJ1-6; TRBD1 agrees at 10 bases. Germline lookup yields CDR1 SGHNT and CDR2 YYREEE (reference sequence). The CDR3 has 16 amino acids. Trimming took 5 bases from V and 7 from J; bases not matched to a gene: 9. This CDR3 is CASRPGTGANNSPLHF. The CDR3 bases are TGTGCCAGCAGGCCCGGGACAGGGGCGAACAATTCACCCCTCCACTTT.

The count of this clone is one. The rearrangement links TRBV5-6 to TRBJ2-5; a weak D match, TRBD2 (5 bases). This CDR3 has 14 amino acids. Germline V CDR1 and CDR2: SGHDT, YYEEEE. The V end was cut by 0 bases, the J end by 7 bases, with 13 bases between. CDR3 DNA: TGTGCCAGCAGCTTGGCCGGACTGAGAGGGACCCAGTACTTC. Translating it yields CASSLAGLRGTQYF.

V gene TRBV19 combines with J gene TRBJ1-3, with a possible D match to TRBD1 (6 bases). The CDR3 spans 14 residues. Germline lookup yields CDR1 LNHDA and CDR2 SQIVND (reference sequence). The V and J ends lost 1 base and 4 bases respectively, with 8 bases between them. The chain's CDR3 is CASSIGGPGNTIYF. The CDR3 nucleotides are TGTGCCAGTAGTATAGGGGGGCCGGGAAACACCATATATTTT. Using reference TRBV19 and TRBJ1-3 for the parts outside the CDR3, the full variable domain is DGGITQSPKYLFRKEGQNVTLSCEQNLNHDAMYWYRQDPGQGLRLIYYSQIVNDFQKGDIAEGYSVSREKKESFPLTVTSAQKNPTAFYLCASSIGGPGNTIYFGEGSWLTVV.

J is TRBJ2-1 and V is TRBV28, with D hard to call. Trimming removed 2 bases at V and 10 bases at J, with 6 bases between. The germline gives CDR1 MDHEN, CDR2 SYDVKM. The CDR3 contains 11 residues. CDR3 bases: TGTGCCAGCAGTTTACATGTGGAGCAGTTCTTC. Translation: CASSLHVEQFF.

The J gene is TRBJ1-4, the V gene TRBV6-1; 9 nucleotides match TRBD1. Germline-derived CDR1 and CDR2 are MNHNS and SASEGT. This CDR3 spans 11 amino acids. V shed 4 bases and J 17 bases; nucleotides not matched to a gene: 5. This CDR3 reads CASSAAGQGFF. The CDR3 DNA sequence: TGTGCCAGCAGTGCCGCGGGACAGGGATTTTTT.

The chain joins TRBV2 to TRBJ2-1; no firm D call. CDR1 and CDR2 from the germline V gene are SNHLY and FYNNEI. This CDR3 is built from 15 residues. V lost 2 bases and J lost 4, with 12 bases in between. The CDR3 nucleotides read TGTGCCAGCAGTGAAAATGTCCCTGAGTACAATGAGCAGTTCTTC. This codes for CASSENVPEYNEQFF.

V gene TRBV2 combines with J gene TRBJ1-1; no firm D call. V was cut by 0 bases and J by 0 bases, with 8 bases left in between. This CDR3 spans 15 amino acids. Germline CDR1 SNHLY, CDR2 FYNNEI. CDR3 bases: TGTGCCAGCAGTGAAGCATCGGGAATGAACACTGAAGCTTTCTTT. It yields the protein CASSEASGMNTEAFF.

The chain joins TRBV28 to TRBJ2-7, with 7 bases lining up with TRBD1. Germline V gives CDR1 MDHEN, CDR2 SYDVKM. The V gene end was trimmed by 5 bases and the J gene end by 2 bases; junction bases not matched to a gene: 9. This CDR3 spans 15 amino acids. CDR3 residues: CASSPKDRTTYEQYF. CDR3 nucleotides: TGTGCCAGCAGTCCCAAGGACAGGACGACCTACGAGCAGTACTTC.

This chain links TRBV19 with TRBJ2-1, with D possibly being TRBD2 (5 bases). Trimming pared 1 base from V and 8 bases from J, leaving 12 bases between. In germline, CDR1 is LNHDA, CDR2 SQIVND (reference sequence). The CDR3 extends over 14 amino acids. The CDR3 nucleotides read TGTGCCAGTAGTATAGGGGCGGGCAGGCATGAGCAGTTCTTC. It specifies CASSIGAGRHEQFF.

This clone was observed a few times. The chain is built from TRBV6-5 and TRBJ1-4, with D uncertain. Germline-derived CDR1 and CDR2 are MNHEY and SVGAGI. With 0 bases removed from V and 0 bases from J, the gap between germline ends came to 8 bases. This CDR3 has 16 residues. Here the CDR3 DNA reads TGTGCCAGCAGTTACTCGATGGCCACAACTAATGAAAAACTGTTTTTT. It encodes CASSYSMATTNEKLFF.

The chain combines TRBV7-6 with TRBJ1-2; D perhaps matches TRBD1 (5 bases). Looked up from germline, CDR1 is SGHVS and CDR2 is FNYEAQ. CDR3 length: 14 residues. Trimming took off 4 bases at V and 4 bases at J, with 13 bases between the two ends. The CDR3 DNA follows: TGTGCCAGCAGCTCCGGGGGTGAACTCTATGGCTACACCTTC. Protein sequence: CASSSGGELYGYTF.

The CDR3 DNA sequence: TGCAGCGTTGGGGGGGGACCGGCCGGGGAGCTGTTTTTT. Protein sequence: CSVGGGPAGELFF. The chain carries TRBV29-1 and TRBJ2-2; 7 bases fit TRBD2. The CDR3 length is 13 residues. Trimming cost V 4 bases and J 6 bases; bases outside gene matches: 5. Germline V gene sequence: CDR1 SQVTM, CDR2 ANQGSEA.